Following are 10 T cell receptor beta chains from one sample sequenced in a study of blood T cells in healthy people across ages. Together with a sample-barcoded 5' primer, a J-beta primer mix was included in a second PCR lasting roughly 6 to 12 cycles. TCRdb processed the 5' RACE reads anew with MiXCR; each CDR3 protein has one entry. Among over 1,300,000 distinct CDR3 sequences listed, approximately 59% were seen once. Sequencing input: blood. These receptors were collected from a man aged 18 to 35 in good health.

The rearrangement joins TRBV20-1 to TRBJ2-3; 8 nucleotides match TRBD2. Germline-derived CDR1 and CDR2 are DFQATT and SNEGSKA (reference sequence). The CDR3 is made up of 16 amino acids. Trimming cost V 4 bases and J 3 bases; bases outside gene matches: 12. The CDR3 sequence is CSATPAPGLETDTQYF. In DNA form, the CDR3 reads TGCAGTGCTACCCCCGCTCCGGGACTAGAGACAGATACGCAGTATTTT.

This clonotype was found a few times. The rearrangement uses TRBV20-1 and TRBJ2-1, with 11 bases identical to TRBD2. There are 15 residues in the CDR3. V dropped 7 bases and J dropped 3; count of bases not matched to a gene: 8. Germline V CDR1 and CDR2: DFQATT, SNEGSKA (reference sequence). The CDR3 DNA reads as TGCAGTGTTATTCCGGGGACTAGCGGCTACAATGAGCAGTTCTTC. Its translation is CSVIPGTSGYNEQFF.

The chain recombines TRBV6-2 or TRBV6-3 with TRBJ1-1; D unresolved. Deletions cut 0 bases from V and 7 bases from J, with 12 bases between. The CDR3 runs to 14 residues. Looked up from germline, CDR1 is MNHEY and CDR2 is SVGEGT. This CDR3 is CASSYSIGVFEAFF. The CDR3 DNA is TGTGCCAGCAGTTACTCGATTGGGGTCTTTGAAGCTTTCTTT.

The rearrangement links TRBV27 to TRBJ1-1; TRBD1 matches at 8 bases. This CDR3 comprises 15 residues. The ends lost 5 bases at V and 0 bases at J; junction bases unmatched: 5. CDR1 and CDR2 from the germline V gene are MNHEY and SMNVEV (reference sequence). CDR3 coding DNA: TGTGCCAGCAGTCTAGGACAGGGCCTGAACACTGAAGCTTTCTTT. Encoded protein: CASSLGQGLNTEAFF.

A few counts support this clonotype. V usage is TRBV28 and J usage is TRBJ2-2; D is ambiguous. The germline V gene has CDR1 MDHEN and CDR2 SYDVKM. The CDR3 sequence is 14 residues long. Trimming removed 5 bases at V and 1 base at J, with 8 bases between. DNA for the CDR3: TGTGCCAGCAGTCGCCCGTTGAACACCGGGGAGCTGTTTTTT. This translates into CASSRPLNTGELFF.

This clonotype was seen only a few times. This chain connects TRBV29-1 to TRBJ2-2; D unclear. CDR1 is SQVTM and CDR2 is ANQGSEA in the germline V gene. Trimming removed 0 bases from V and 1 base from J, with 9 bases in between. The CDR3 consists of 15 residues. The CDR3 DNA sequence: TGCAGCGTTGAAGATGCCGAGCTGAACACCGGGGAGCTGTTTTTT. It encodes CSVEDAELNTGELFF.

The V call is TRBV20-1, the J call TRBJ2-5; D is undetermined. This CDR3 is built from 11 residues. The germline V gene encodes CDR1 DFQATT and CDR2 SNEGSKA (reference sequence). The V end lost 7 bases, the J end lost 5 bases, and 11 bases lay between the germline ends. The CDR3 sequence: CSGALWETQYF. The CDR3 DNA reads as TGCAGTGGGGCTCTCTGGGAGACCCAGTACTTC.

The chain recombines TRBV7-2 with TRBJ2-1, with D unresolved. V lost 3 bases, J lost 7 bases, and 7 bases lay in between. The CDR3 runs 12 residues. Germline-derived CDR1 and CDR2 are SGHTA and FQGNSA. In DNA form, the CDR3 reads TGTGCCAGCAGCTTTCGGGCAAATGAGCAGTTCTTC. Amino acids: CASSFRANEQFF.

The chain uses TRBV3-1 and TRBJ2-4, with no clear D. TRBJ2-7 explains the end of the DNA better; the J call may be wrong. This CDR3 spans 13 amino acids. Looked up from germline, CDR1 is LGHDT and CDR2 is YNNKEL (reference sequence). The CDR3 loop reads CASSQYERYEQYF. In DNA form, the CDR3 reads TGTGCCAGCAGCCAATATGAACGCTACGAGCAGTACTTC.

J is TRBJ2-5 and V is TRBV7-2; 10 bases fit TRBD2. In germline, CDR1 is SGHTA, CDR2 FQGNSA. V was clipped by 5 bases and J by 3 bases; unmatched bases: 9. The CDR3 runs to 16 residues. The CDR3 DNA sequence: TGTGCCAGCAGCCCTGGACTAGCGGCGATGGAAGAGACCCAGTACTTC. This sequence encodes CASSPGLAAMEETQYF.